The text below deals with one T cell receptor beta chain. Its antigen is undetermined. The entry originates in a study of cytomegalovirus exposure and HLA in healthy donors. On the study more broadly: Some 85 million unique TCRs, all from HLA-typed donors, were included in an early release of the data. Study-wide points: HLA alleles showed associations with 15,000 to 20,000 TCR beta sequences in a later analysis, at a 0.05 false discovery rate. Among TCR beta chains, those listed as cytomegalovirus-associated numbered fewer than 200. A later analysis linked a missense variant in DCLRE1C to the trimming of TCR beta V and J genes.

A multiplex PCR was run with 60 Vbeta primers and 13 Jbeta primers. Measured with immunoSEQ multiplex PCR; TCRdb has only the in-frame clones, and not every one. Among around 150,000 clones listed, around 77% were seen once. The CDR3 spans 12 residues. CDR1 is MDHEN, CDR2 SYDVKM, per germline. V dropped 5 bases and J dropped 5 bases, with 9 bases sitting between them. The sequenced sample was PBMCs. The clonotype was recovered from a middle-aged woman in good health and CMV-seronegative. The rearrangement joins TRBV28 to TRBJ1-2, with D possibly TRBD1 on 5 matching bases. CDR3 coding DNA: TGTGCCAGCAGTCTTCGACAGTATGGCTACACCTTC. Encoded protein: CASSLRQYGYTF.